This entry lists 25 T cell receptor beta chains sequenced from one sample in a study of Ad26.COV2.S vaccination and SARS-CoV-2 variants. Treatment defined: 19 received Ad26.COV2.S at low or high dose, single or two shots; about 5 received placebo; per-sample allocation not given. Samples analyzed were those drawn on day 63 after the first vaccine or placebo injection. The protocol was immunoSEQ multiplex PCR, while the TCRdb copy is restricted to in-frame clones and leaves out a portion. Among about 500,000 clones, 89% were seen once, and the ten largest hold 1.5% to 2%. Material: peripheral blood, obtained in a trial of Ad26.COV2.S vaccine versus placebo. These receptors all stem from a person between 18 and 65 years old who received the Ad26.COV2.S COVID-19 vaccine or a placebo.

The V call is TRBV7-8, the J call TRBJ1-3, with no clear D. CDR1 and CDR2 from the germline V gene are SGHVS and FQNEAQ. V lost 5 bases and J 3 bases, leaving 8 bases between the germline ends. This CDR3 is 13 amino acids long. The CDR3 spells CASSAYSGNTIYF. CDR3 nucleotide sequence: TGTGCCAGCAGCGCATACAGTGGAAACACCATATATTTT.

The chain uses TRBV6-5 and TRBJ1-5; 8 bases match TRBD1. Germline V gene sequence: CDR1 MNHEY, CDR2 SVGAGI. The CDR3 sequence is 16 residues long. V was pared by 4 bases and J by 4 bases, with 9 bases of the junction left unmatched. CDR3 DNA: TGTGCCAGCAGTTCCTTTGGGACAGGAATAAATCAGCCCCAGCATTTT. This translates into CASSSFGTGINQPQHF.

This chain uses TRBV7-8 with TRBJ2-1; D perhaps matches TRBD2 (6 bases). Germline V lookup: CDR1 SGHVS, CDR2 FQNEAQ. The CDR3 runs 20 residues. Deletions cut 5 bases from V and 5 bases from J, with 31 bases between. The CDR3 protein is CASSTAGTSEVPSVHNEQFF. CDR3 bases: TGTGCCAGCAGCACCGCCGGGACTTCCGAGGTCCCATCTGTCCACAATGAGCAGTTCTTC.

The V and J genes are TRBV6-6 and TRBJ2-1; TRBD2 matches at 13 bases. CDR1 and CDR2 from the germline V gene are MNHNY and SVGAGI (reference sequence). The CDR3 runs to 15 residues. Trimming at V came to 8 bases and at J to 4 bases, leaving 5 bases not matched to a gene. The CDR3 sequence is CASQGLAGEYNEQFF. The CDR3 DNA sequence: TGTGCCAGCCAAGGACTAGCGGGGGAATACAATGAGCAGTTCTTC.

The chain couples TRBV30 to TRBJ2-5; 7 nucleotides align to TRBD1. V lost 3 bases and J lost 5; bases outside the gene matches: 6. Germline V lookup: CDR1 GTSNPN, CDR2 SVGIG (reference sequence). The CDR3 runs 13 residues. CDR3 sequence reads: CAWSKGARETQYF. CDR3 in DNA: TGTGCCTGGAGCAAGGGGGCTCGGGAGACCCAGTACTTC.

This clone was observed once. J is TRBJ1-1 and V is TRBV28; 8 nucleotides align to TRBD1. This CDR3 has 16 residues. Germline CDR1 reads MDHEN; CDR2 reads SYDVKM. J was trimmed by 1 base and V by 3 bases; bases with no gene match: 7. The CDR3 protein is CASSFSRGRENTEAFF. The CDR3 coding sequence is TGTGCCAGCAGTTTTTCCAGGGGGCGAGAGAACACTGAAGCTTTCTTT.

The CDR3 sequence: CASSQTLANYGYTF. CDR3 bases: TGCGCCAGCAGCCAGACATTAGCTAACTATGGCTACACCTTC. This chain links TRBV4-1 with TRBJ1-2; D call uncertain. This CDR3 is built from 14 residues. The ends were cut back, 3 bases at V and 0 bases at J, with 8 bases in the middle. The V gene's germline CDR1 is MGHRA and CDR2 YSYEKL.

The chain joins TRBV30 to TRBJ1-5; unclear D gene. The V gene's germline CDR1 is GTSNPN and CDR2 SVGIG (reference sequence). The V end lost 2 bases, the J end lost 5 bases, and 10 bases lay between the germline ends. The CDR3 extends over 13 amino acids. The CDR3 sequence: CAWSRGEDQPQHF. CDR3 in DNA: TGTGCCTGGAGTCGGGGAGAAGATCAGCCCCAGCATTTT.

The chain is built from TRBV6-5 and TRBJ2-7; 9 nucleotides line up with TRBD1. The CDR3 has 14 residues. CDR1 and CDR2 from the germline V gene are MNHEY and SVGAGI. The ends lost 2 bases at V and 3 bases at J; junction bases unmatched: 2. For the CDR3, the DNA is TGTGCCAGCAGTTACGGGACAGGGCACTACGAGCAGTACTTC. Amino acid sequence: CASSYGTGHYEQYF.

The rearrangement links TRBV15 to TRBJ2-4; tentatively, D is TRBD1 (5 bases). This CDR3 contains 13 residues. The V end was cut by 8 bases, the J end by 6 bases, with 14 bases between. Germline V lookup: CDR1 LNHNV, CDR2 YYDKDF (reference sequence). The CDR3 is CATRPTEVNIQYF. CDR3 DNA: TGTGCCACCCGACCGACAGAGGTAAACATTCAGTACTTC.

This chain uses TRBV6-2 or TRBV6-3 with TRBJ1-1; D gene ambiguous. Germline values: CDR1 MNHEY, CDR2 SVGEGT. There are 11 residues in the CDR3. Trimming pared 4 bases from V and 8 bases from J, leaving 8 bases between. The CDR3 bases are TGTGCCAGCAGTTGGGGTTCCGAAGCTTTCTTT. It encodes CASSWGSEAFF.

This clone has just a few counts. The V and J genes are TRBV27 and TRBJ1-1, with no clear D. Per germline, CDR1 MNHEY and CDR2 SMNVEV (reference sequence). This CDR3 is 12 amino acids long. Trimming cost V 6 bases and J 6 bases, with 11 bases left between them. CDR3 sequence: CASRGTSSEAFF. In nucleotides, the CDR3 is TGTGCCAGCAGGGGAACGTCCTCTGAAGCTTTCTTT.

In DNA form, the CDR3 reads TGCGCCAGCAGCTTAGGGACTAGCGGCCGCTCCTACGAGCAGTACTTC. As protein: CASSLGTSGRSYEQYF. The V and J genes are TRBV5-1 and TRBJ2-7, with 11 bases lining up with TRBD2. Germline CDR1 is SGHRS and CDR2 is YFSETQ. V shed 2 bases, J shed 0 bases, and the junction held 4 bases outside the gene matches. There are 16 residues in the CDR3.

The chain links TRBV4-2 to TRBJ1-4, with D tentatively TRBD1 (6 bases). The CDR3 has 13 residues. With 5 bases removed from V and 4 bases from J, the gap between germline ends came to 8 bases. CDR1 and CDR2 (germline): LGHNA, YNFKEQ. This CDR3 is CASSWDNNEKLFF. The CDR3, as DNA: TGTGCCAGCAGCTGGGACAATAATGAAAAACTGTTTTTT.

This clone was observed a few times. This chain uses TRBV18 with TRBJ2-3; 10 positions agree with TRBD2. Germline V gene data show CDR1 as KGHSH and CDR2 as LQKENI. V gave up 2 bases and J gave up 2 bases; unmatched junction bases: 7. The CDR3 contains 17 residues. The CDR3 nucleotides are TGTGCCAGCTCACCAGGTATAGCGGGGGGCCTCACAGATACGCAGTATTTT. Its protein product is CASSPGIAGGLTDTQYF.

The chain recombines TRBV15 with TRBJ1-5; TRBD1 agrees at 8 bases. This CDR3 has 16 residues. J gave up 1 base and V 1 base, and 3 bases lay outside the gene matches. The germline V gene encodes CDR1 LNHNV and CDR2 YYDKDF (reference sequence). The CDR3 bases are TGTGCCACCAGCAGAGGCTGGACAGGGAGCAATCAGCCCCAGCATTTT. It translates to CATSRGWTGSNQPQHF. Drawing the rest from reference TRBV15 and TRBJ1-5, the complete variable domain is DAMVIQNPRYQVTQFGKPVTLSCSQTLNHNVMYWYQQKSSQAPKLLFHYYDKDFNNEADTPDNFQSRRPNTSFCFLDIRSPGLGDTAMYLCATSRGWTGSNQPQHFGDGTRLSIL.

The rearrangement joins TRBV3-1 (or the pseudogene TRBV3-2) to TRBJ1-5; the D is unclear. V was trimmed by 0 bases and J by 1 base, leaving 10 bases between them. Germline assignment: CDR1 LGHDT and CDR2 YNNKEL (reference sequence). The CDR3 has 16 amino acids. DNA for the CDR3: TGTGCCAGCAGCCAAGAAGGGCAGCAAAGCAATCAGCCCCAGCATTTT. This translates into CASSQEGQQSNQPQHF.

The V and J genes are TRBV2 and TRBJ2-1; D possibly corresponds to TRBD1 (6 bases). Trimming took off 8 bases at V and 7 bases at J, with 21 bases between the two ends. This CDR3 has 15 amino acids. Per germline, CDR1 SNHLY and CDR2 FYNNEI. The CDR3 region is CASGPRRQGWNEQFF. The CDR3 DNA reads as TGTGCCAGCGGCCCCCGTAGGCAGGGGTGGAATGAGCAGTTCTTC.

The rearrangement joins TRBV7-9 to TRBJ1-3; TRBD1 matches 7 bases. Germline V gives CDR1 SEHNR, CDR2 FQNEAQ (reference sequence). V gave up 4 bases and J gave up 0 bases; unmatched junction bases: 9. The CDR3 is made up of 17 amino acids. CDR3 nucleotides: TGTGCCAGCAGCTCCTTGACAGGGAAGAGCTCTGGAAACACCATATATTTT. This sequence encodes CASSSLTGKSSGNTIYF.

There are a few counts of this clone. The chain employs TRBV7-2 and TRBJ2-1; unclear D gene. This CDR3 comprises 14 residues. V was shortened by 3 bases and J by 16 bases, with 22 bases between the two germline ends. Per germline, CDR1 SGHTA and CDR2 FQGNSA. The CDR3 region has the DNA TGTGCCAGCAGCTTTCTCGTATCAGGAGCTCAATATTTCTTC. Translating gives CASSFLVSGAQYFF.

V usage is TRBV15 and J usage is TRBJ2-5, with D possibly matching TRBD1 (7 bases). Germline loops: CDR1 LNHNV, CDR2 YYDKDF (reference sequence). The V end lost 4 bases, the J end lost 5 bases, and 14 bases lay between the germline ends. This CDR3 has 14 amino acids. Written as DNA, the CDR3 is TGTGCCACCAGCACCCCGACAGGGAGGGAGACCCAGTACTTC. Translated, it gives CATSTPTGRETQYF.

This clone was observed at least ten times. The chain couples TRBV4-3 to TRBJ2-3; 7 bases agree with TRBD2. CDR3 length: 16 amino acids. CDR1 is LGHNA and CDR2 is YSLEER in the germline V gene. The V segment lost 0 bases and the J segment 4 bases; nucleotides outside the gene matches: 7. CDR3 sequence: CASSQEAGTPSDTQYF. CDR3 nucleotides: TGCGCCAGCAGCCAAGAAGCGGGGACCCCTTCAGATACGCAGTATTTT.

As for this clone: Other DNA sequences in the same sample also yield this CDR3. The chain recombines TRBV19 with TRBJ1-5; possibly TRBD1 for D (5 bases). The CDR3 consists of 14 residues. Trimming stripped 3 bases from V and 1 base from J, with 7 bases between. CDR1 is LNHDA and CDR2 is SQIVND in the germline V gene (reference sequence). In DNA, the CDR3 is TGTGCCAGTAGTATCCGGGACAGCAATCAGCCCCAGCATTTT. It specifies CASSIRDSNQPQHF.

The chain uses TRBV27 and TRBJ1-4; tentative D call: TRBD1 (5 bases). From germline, CDR1 is MNHEY and CDR2 SMNVEV (reference sequence). This CDR3 region has 16 residues. V was trimmed by 2 bases and J by 5 bases, leaving 15 bases between them. CDR3: CASSLRAGKGNEKLFF. As DNA, the CDR3 is TGTGCCAGCAGTTTAAGGGCCGGGAAGGGGAATGAAAAACTGTTTTTT.

This chain connects TRBV14 to TRBJ1-2; D perhaps matches TRBD1 (5 bases). Trimming removed 3 bases at V and 0 bases at J, with 8 bases between. Per germline, CDR1 SGHDN and CDR2 FVKESK. This CDR3 spans 14 amino acids. The CDR3 DNA sequence: TGTGCCAGCAGCCAGGGGGGGACTAACTATGGCTACACCTTC. It specifies CASSQGGTNYGYTF.